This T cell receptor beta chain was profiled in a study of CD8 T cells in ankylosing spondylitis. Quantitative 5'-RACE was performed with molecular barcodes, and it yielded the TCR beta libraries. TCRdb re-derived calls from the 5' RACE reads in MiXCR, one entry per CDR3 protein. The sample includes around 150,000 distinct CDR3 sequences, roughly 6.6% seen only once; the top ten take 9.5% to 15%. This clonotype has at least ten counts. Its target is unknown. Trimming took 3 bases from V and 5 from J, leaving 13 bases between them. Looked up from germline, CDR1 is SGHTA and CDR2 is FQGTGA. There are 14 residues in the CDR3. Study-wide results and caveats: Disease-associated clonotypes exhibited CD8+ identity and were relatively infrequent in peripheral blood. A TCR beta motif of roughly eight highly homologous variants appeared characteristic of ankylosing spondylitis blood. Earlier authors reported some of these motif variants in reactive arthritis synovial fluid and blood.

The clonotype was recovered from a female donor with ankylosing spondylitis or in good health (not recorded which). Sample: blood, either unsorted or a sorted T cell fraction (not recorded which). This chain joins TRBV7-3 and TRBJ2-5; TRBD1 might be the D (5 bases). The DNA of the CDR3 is TGTGCCAGCAGCTTGTTAGGGGCATCGGAGACCCAGTACTTC. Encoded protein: CASSLLGASETQYF.